These 23 T cell receptor beta chains were all obtained from the same sample, sequenced in a study of technical replicates of blood from a few donors. Assay: immunoSEQ multiplex PCR; the TCRdb copy retains only in-frame clones and omits some. Of some 91,000 clones detected, 95% appear once; the ten largest clones hold about 0.21%. Sample: T cells isolated from PBMCs. The receptor source for this set is a human donor in good health.

This clone showed up just once. V is TRBV11-3 and J is TRBJ2-5; D might be TRBD1 (5 bases). The CDR3 covers 14 residues. The V gene's germline CDR1 is SGHNT and CDR2 YENEEA. The V end was cut by 4 bases, the J end by 1 base, with 10 bases between. The CDR3: CASSWAGIQETQYF. Written as DNA, the CDR3 is TGTGCCAGCAGCTGGGCAGGGATCCAAGAGACCCAGTACTTC.

The rearrangement uses TRBV19 and TRBJ1-1; 7 bases are shared with TRBD1. V gave up 5 bases and J gave up 6 bases; unmatched junction bases: 6. CDR3 length: 13 residues. Germline loops: CDR1 LNHDA, CDR2 SQIVND (reference sequence). The CDR3 DNA reads as TGTGCCAGTAGTTCGACAGGGAGCGCTGAAGCTTTCTTT. Encoded protein: CASSSTGSAEAFF.

The chain joins TRBV7-8 to TRBJ2-1, with 10 positions matching TRBD2. J gave up 9 bases and V 1 base, and 9 bases lay outside the gene matches. The CDR3 is 16 residues long. CDR1 is SGHVS and CDR2 is FQNEAQ in the germline V gene. The CDR3 sequence: CASSLGGQRGGGEQFF. The DNA for the CDR3 is TGTGCCAGCAGCTTAGGTGGCCAGCGGGGGGGCGGTGAGCAGTTCTTC.

This clone was seen once. The V call is TRBV28, the J call TRBJ2-4, with 11 bases identical to TRBD2. V gave up 6 bases and J gave up 5 bases; unmatched junction bases: 9. CDR1 and CDR2 from the germline V gene are MDHEN and SYDVKM. The CDR3 is made up of 16 amino acids. The CDR3 protein is CASSLPGTSGQNIQYF. The CDR3 DNA is TGTGCCAGCAGCTTACCAGGGACTAGCGGCCAAAACATTCAGTACTTC.

The chain is built from TRBV5-1 and TRBJ2-5, with TRBD1 as a possible D gene (6 bases). CDR3 length: 14 amino acids. V dropped 2 bases and J dropped 2 bases, with 10 bases sitting between them. Germline V lookup: CDR1 SGHRS, CDR2 YFSETQ. In DNA, the CDR3 is TGCGCCAGCAGCTTAGGTGGACAGCAAGAGACCCAGTACTTC. Translating it yields CASSLGGQQETQYF.

The chain is built from TRBV28 and TRBJ2-1; tentative D call: TRBD2 (5 bases). Germline CDR1 MDHEN, CDR2 SYDVKM. The CDR3 has 15 residues. Trimming took off 2 bases at V and 0 bases at J, with 8 bases between the two ends. CDR3 coding DNA: TGTGCCAGCAGTTTAATGGGGAGCTCCTACAATGAGCAGTTCTTC. This encodes CASSLMGSSYNEQFF. The variable domain in full, with the rest retrieved from reference TRBV28 and TRBJ2-1, is DVKVTQSSRYLVKRTGEKVFLECVQDMDHENMFWYRQDPGLGLRLIYFSYDVKMKEKGDIPEGYSVSREKKERFSLILESASTNQTSMYLCASSLMGSSYNEQFFGPGTRLTVL.

The gene calls are TRBV4-1 and TRBJ2-1; 8 bases line up with TRBD1. Germline V gene sequence: CDR1 MGHRA, CDR2 YSYEKL. The trim removed 3 bases at V and 3 bases at J, leaving 7 bases unmatched. The CDR3 has 16 residues. CDR3 coding DNA: TGCGCCAGCAGCCATGAGGACAGGGAGTACTACAATGAGCAGTTCTTC. Residues: CASSHEDREYYNEQFF.

The chain recombines TRBV5-1 with TRBJ2-1, with 10 bases identical to TRBD1. CDR1 and CDR2 from the germline V gene are SGHRS and YFSETQ. This CDR3 is built from 16 residues. V shed 3 bases, J shed 3 bases, and the junction held 6 bases outside the gene matches. The CDR3 region has the DNA TGCGCCAGCAGCTGGACAGGGGGAGAGGACTACAATGAGCAGTTCTTC. This translates into CASSWTGGEDYNEQFF.

V gene TRBV7-9 combines with J gene TRBJ1-2, with D tentatively TRBD1 (6 bases). Trimming removed 5 bases at V and 4 bases at J, with 17 bases between. The germline CDR1 and CDR2 sequences are SEHNR and FQNEAQ (reference sequence). The CDR3 length is 15 residues. This chain's CDR3 is CASSAGATPAYGYTF. The CDR3 region has the DNA TGTGCCAGCAGCGCAGGGGCCACCCCAGCCTATGGCTACACCTTC.

V and J are TRBV5-4 and TRBJ2-1; 9 bases are a match to TRBD1. The CDR3 totals 13 residues. Germline CDR1 reads SGHNT; CDR2 reads YYREEE (reference sequence). V shed 0 bases, J shed 9 bases, and the junction held 1 base outside the gene matches. DNA for the CDR3: TGTGCCAGCAGCTTGGACAGGGGGCTTGAGCAGTTCTTC. Its protein product is CASSLDRGLEQFF.

The DNA for the CDR3 is TGTGCCAGCACCCCGGGGGGGAATGAGCAGTTCTTC. Encoded protein: CASTPGGNEQFF. The chain uses TRBV5-5 and TRBJ2-1, with TRBD2 matching over 8 bases. Germline V lookup: CDR1 SGHKS, CDR2 YYEKEE (reference sequence). CDR3 length equals 12 residues. Trimming removed 6 bases from V and 7 bases from J; junction bases left unmatched: 3.

This chain joins TRBV29-1 and TRBJ2-7; TRBD2 is a possible D gene (6 bases). This CDR3 has 11 amino acids. Germline CDR1 is SQVTM and CDR2 is ANQGSEA. Trimming left V 6 bases short and J 6 bases short, with 12 bases between. CDR3 DNA: TGCAGCGTAACCCAGGGAGGCGAGCAGTACTTC. Translation gives CSVTQGGEQYF.

This chain joins TRBV13 and TRBJ2-5; possibly TRBD1 for D (5 bases). The V gene lost 3 bases and the J gene lost 3 bases, with 17 bases spanning the gap. In germline, CDR1 is PRHDT, CDR2 FYEKMQ (reference sequence). This CDR3 has 16 amino acids. This CDR3 reads CASSFRTLRLEETQYF. For the CDR3, the DNA is TGTGCCAGCAGCTTTCGGACACTTAGGCTTGAAGAGACCCAGTACTTC. The complete variable domain, with remaining parts taken from reference TRBV13 and TRBJ2-5, reads AAGVIQSPRHLIKEKRETATLKCYPIPRHDTVYWYQQGPGQDPQFLISFYEKMQSDKGSIPDRFSAQQFSDYHSELNMSSLELGDSALYFCASSFRTLRLEETQYFGPGTRLLVL.

V is TRBV29-1 and J is TRBJ1-3; possible D gene TRBD1, 6 bases. The CDR3 has 17 amino acids. Trimming pared 4 bases from V and 0 bases from J, leaving 19 bases between. Germline values: CDR1 SQVTM, CDR2 ANQGSEA. The CDR3 nucleotides are TGCAGCGTTGTATTGTCGGACAGTTATATCTCTGGAAACACCATATATTTT. It encodes CSVVLSDSYISGNTIYF.

The chain has TRBV18 and TRBJ1-4; 8 bases are a match to TRBD1. Germline-derived CDR1 and CDR2 are KGHSH and LQKENI. The CDR3 runs 16 residues. V lost 4 bases to trimming and J lost 5 bases; unmatched junction nucleotides: 9. CDR3 in DNA: TGTGCCAGCTCACTACCCGGGACAGGAATAAATGAAAAACTGTTTTTT. It translates to CASSLPGTGINEKLFF.

The gene calls are TRBV18 and TRBJ1-2; D may be TRBD1 (6 bases). The CDR3 has 12 amino acids. CDR1 KGHSH and CDR2 LQKENI come from the germline V gene. V was trimmed by 6 bases and J by 4 bases, leaving 9 bases between them. The CDR3 protein is CASSGATYGYTF. The CDR3, as DNA: TGTGCCAGCTCGGGGGCCACCTATGGCTACACCTTC. The whole variable domain, remainder taken from reference TRBV18 and TRBJ1-2, is NAGVMQNPRHLVRRRGQEARLRCSPMKGHSHVYWYRQLPEEGLKFMVYLQKENIIDESGMPKERFSAEFPKEGPSILRIQQVVRGDSAAYFCASSGATYGYTFGSGTRLTVV.

The chain combines TRBV5-4 with TRBJ2-5; D ambiguous. V lost 4 bases, J lost 2 bases, and 3 bases lay in between. This CDR3 has 11 residues. The V gene's germline CDR1 is SGHNT and CDR2 YYREEE (reference sequence). This CDR3 reads CASSLQETQYF. The DNA of the CDR3 is TGTGCCAGCAGCCTACAAGAGACCCAGTACTTC.

The V call is TRBV2, the J call TRBJ2-2; 7 bases fit TRBD1. J was trimmed by 0 bases and V by 5 bases; bases with no gene match: 9. This CDR3 region has 17 residues. The V gene's germline CDR1 is SNHLY and CDR2 FYNNEI. For the CDR3, the DNA is TGTGCCAGCAGTCTCTACCGGGACAGACCGAACACCGGGGAGCTGTTTTTT. Amino acids: CASSLYRDRPNTGELFF.

The V and J genes are TRBV27 and TRBJ2-7, with 7 positions matching TRBD1. The CDR3 spans 16 residues. Germline values: CDR1 MNHEY, CDR2 SMNVEV (reference sequence). Unmatched junction bases numbered 13, after V lost 6 bases and J lost 2 bases. The CDR3 reads CASRPRGSSQTYEQYF. In DNA form, the CDR3 reads TGTGCCAGCAGACCCAGGGGGTCATCTCAGACCTACGAGCAGTACTTC.

As concerns this clone: Other nucleotide sequences in the sample specify the same CDR3. The V gene is TRBV5-1, the J gene TRBJ1-1; 9 positions match TRBD1. V was clipped by 4 bases and J by 5 bases; unmatched bases: 3. The CDR3 spans 13 residues. CDR1 SGHRS and CDR2 YFSETQ come from the germline V gene. The DNA of the CDR3 is TGCGCCAGCAGCATAGGACAGGGGACTGAAGCTTTCTTT. Its translation is CASSIGQGTEAFF.

This clone occurred a few times. CDR3 residues: CSVVTGGGGPQHF. The CDR3 nucleotides are TGCAGCGTTGTTACAGGCGGGGGTGGACCCCAGCATTTT. The chain has TRBV29-1 and TRBJ1-5; D may be TRBD1 (5 bases). Germline V lookup: CDR1 SQVTM, CDR2 ANQGSEA. The V gene lost 4 bases and the J gene lost 10 bases, with 17 bases spanning the gap. The CDR3 covers 13 residues.

The V gene is TRBV28, the J gene TRBJ2-3, with D uncertain. Germline V gene sequence: CDR1 MDHEN, CDR2 SYDVKM. This CDR3 is built from 12 residues. The V end was cut by 7 bases, the J end by 0 bases, with 5 bases between. CDR3 protein: CASTGSTDTQYF. The CDR3 DNA is TGTGCCAGCACAGGAAGCACAGATACGCAGTATTTT. Full variable domain (missing parts from reference TRBV28 and TRBJ2-3): DVKVTQSSRYLVKRTGEKVFLECVQDMDHENMFWYRQDPGLGLRLIYFSYDVKMKEKGDIPEGYSVSREKKERFSLILESASTNQTSMYLCASTGSTDTQYFGPGTRLTVL.

The chain uses TRBV25-1 and TRBJ1-3, with a tentative D call TRBD1 (6 bases). Germline loops: CDR1 MGHDK, CDR2 SYGVNS. V was shortened by 5 bases and J by 4 bases, with 18 bases between the two germline ends. The CDR3 extends over 16 amino acids. Written as DNA, the CDR3 is TGTGCCAGCAGTCTCAGGGGAGGGCAAGGGGGAAACACCATATATTTT. This encodes CASSLRGGQGGNTIYF.